This record looks at one T cell receptor beta chain sequence and its context. The data belong to a study of shared clonotypes between healthy human individuals. This table comes from immunoSEQ multiplex PCR, and its TCRdb copy is limited to in-frame clones, with some not included. The repertoire includes approximately 100,000 clones, under 70% of them detected once, and over 20% sits in the top ten. V lost 3 bases to trimming and J lost 5 bases, with 33 bases between them. CDR1 SGDLS and CDR2 YYNGEE come from the germline V gene. This CDR3 contains 20 residues. The TCR sequence derives from a woman aged 25 to 39 in good health. The chain couples TRBV9 to TRBJ2-7; weak D call: TRBD2 (6 bases). Sequencing was performed on memory CD8+ T cells sorted from blood. Subset here: CD45RO+ cells pooled with CCR7-negative TemRA cells. The CDR3 nucleotides read TGTGCCAGCAGCGCGGGGGTGCATGGTTTGGGGCCACGGCCGGCCCACGAGCAGTACTTC. This sequence encodes CASSAGVHGLGPRPAHEQYF.